The 9 T cell receptor beta chains below were found in one sample sequenced in a study of cytotoxic CD8 clonotypes in ibrutinib-treated CLL. Clones were read by immunoSEQ multiplex PCR, and TCRdb kept only the in-frame ones, dropping some. The table records around 150,000 clones, more than 70% of them present only once. Sequenced material: PBMCs, taken at disease progression, from a patient treated with ibrutinib. The source of these receptors is a human donor with chronic lymphocytic leukemia.

A single count supports this clone. V is TRBV25-1 and J is TRBJ2-7; D uncertain. Trimming removed 5 bases at V and 2 bases at J, with 7 bases between. Germline values: CDR1 MGHDK, CDR2 SYGVNS. This CDR3 spans 12 amino acids. This CDR3 reads CASSTTTYEQYF. As DNA, the CDR3 is TGTGCCAGCAGTACCACGACCTACGAGCAGTACTTC.

The gene calls are TRBV9 and TRBJ1-1; tentatively, D is TRBD1 (6 bases). V shed 0 bases and J shed 4 bases, with 10 bases lying between them. Germline CDR1 is SGDLS and CDR2 is YYNGEE. This CDR3 spans 14 amino acids. In nucleotides, the CDR3 is TGTGCCAGCAGCGTAGGCCCCAGGGGCACTGAAGCTTTCTTT. Encoded protein: CASSVGPRGTEAFF.

V gene TRBV11-2 combines with J gene TRBJ2-1; D call uncertain. The CDR3 is 16 residues long. Per germline, CDR1 SGHAT and CDR2 FQNNGV. The V gene lost 5 bases and the J gene lost 2 bases, with 16 bases spanning the gap. The CDR3 DNA is TGTGCCAGCAGCCTTTTGGCTAGGGTGGCCTACAATGAGCAGTTCTTC. Amino acids: CASSLLARVAYNEQFF.

The chain links TRBV7-3 to TRBJ2-5, with D maybe TRBD2 (5 bases). The CDR3 consists of 13 residues. V lost 4 bases and J 5 bases, leaving 11 bases between the germline ends. Germline loops: CDR1 SGHTA, CDR2 FQGTGA. CDR3 coding DNA: TGTGCCAGCAGCTCTAGCATGGGGGAGACCCAGTACTTC. It translates to CASSSSMGETQYF.

The chain combines TRBV5-1 with TRBJ1-4; 8 nucleotides agree with TRBD1. The CDR3 spans 17 residues. Trimming cost V 0 bases and J 6 bases; bases outside gene matches: 10. Germline CDR1 SGHRS, CDR2 YFSETQ. The chain's CDR3 is CASSLGYRGSVDEKLFF. For the CDR3, the DNA is TGCGCCAGCAGCTTGGGCTACAGGGGGAGCGTCGATGAAAAACTGTTTTTT.

The chain recombines TRBV5-8 with TRBJ2-3; 10 nucleotides agree with TRBD2. The germline gives CDR1 SGHTS, CDR2 YDEGEE. The CDR3 totals 18 residues. Trimming took 0 bases from V and 4 from J; bases not matched to a gene: 11. The CDR3 spells CASSLELAGVKAADTQYF. The CDR3 DNA sequence: TGTGCCAGCAGCTTGGAGCTAGCGGGAGTTAAAGCAGCAGATACGCAGTATTTT.

The chain carries TRBV7-9 and TRBJ2-2; the D gene is possibly TRBD1 (5 bases). Looked up from germline, CDR1 is SEHNR and CDR2 is FQNEAQ (reference sequence). This CDR3 has 16 residues. The V end lost 6 bases, the J end lost 1 base, and 15 bases lay between the germline ends. The CDR3 DNA sequence: TGTGCCAGCAGACTTAGGAGCCAGGGGAACACCGGGGAGCTGTTTTTT. Translating it yields CASRLRSQGNTGELFF.

The V call is TRBV19, the J call TRBJ2-7; either TRBD1 or TRBD2 may fit D (5 bases each). Germline assignment: CDR1 LNHDA and CDR2 SQIVND (reference sequence). Trimming took off 6 bases at V and 1 base at J, with 13 bases between the two ends. The CDR3 runs to 14 residues. CDR3 nucleotide sequence: TGTGCCAGTAGACCCGGGACGGCATCCTACGAGCAGTACTTC. Its protein product is CASRPGTASYEQYF.

This clone was recorded only once. The chain couples TRBV2 to TRBJ1-5, with D perhaps matching TRBD1 (6 bases). In germline, CDR1 is SNHLY, CDR2 FYNNEI. The CDR3 has 14 residues. Trimming removed 5 bases from V and 1 base from J, with 9 bases in between. The CDR3 sequence: CASSTGLSNQPQHF. The CDR3, as DNA: TGTGCCAGCAGTACAGGGTTGAGCAATCAGCCCCAGCATTTT.